This TCR beta chain was documented in a study of prognosis after radiotherapy for stage I lung cancer (dated by TCRdb to about 2021). Background for the entire study: Between April 2018 and early 2019, 15 to 20 patients with stage I NSCLC were enrolled in Nanjing, China. Some 13 of the patients were found to have newly diagnosed primary stage I lung tumors, and several were living with oligometastatic NSCLC after surgical resection of the primary tumor. All patients were regarded as medically inoperable, because of comorbidities in approximately twelve patients and refusal of surgery in roughly 7 patients. The cohort included about 12 men and more than 5 women, with a median age of approximately 76 years and a range of about 50 to 90 years. Squamous cell carcinoma histology was identified in seven patients, and adenocarcinoma histology was identified in eleven to twelve patients. SBRT was delivered in 3 to 5 fractions with a biologically effective dose of at least 100 Gy, and image-guided IMRT or VMAT was used for delivery. SBRT was not combined with any concurrent therapy in any patient. Distant metastases were developed by four of the 19 patients after SBRT, at a median of around seven months, whereas no significant progression was observed in the other 15 patients. Peripheral blood TCR beta repertoires were profiled in stage I NSCLC patients before and after stereotactic body radiotherapy, and the repertoires were related to distant failure. The study took one blood sample before SBRT and one after SBRT from each of roughly 19 patients and sequenced all 40 or so samples.

All patients had node-negative disease on CT and PET/CT, and none had a history of other malignancies or had previously received chemotherapy or radiotherapy. At each of two time points, around 5.9 milliliters of peripheral venous blood were collected in EDTA tubes. PBMCs were isolated by Ficoll-Paque Plus density-gradient centrifugation. Right after collection, samples were kept at -80 degrees C until analysis. This clonotype appeared many times. It lacks a known antigen. One base away there is no much larger clone; base qualities are not given. Summary of the overall study and its limitations: Unique TCR clone counts fell after SBRT (median 10,088 before versus about 7,100 after; Wilcoxon paired P=0.011). No determination of tumor specificity was made for expanded TCR clones. Differences by metastasis status were reportedly seen in TRBV and TRBJ usage frequencies, involving two V genes at baseline and, after SBRT, nine V genes and two J genes. All reported P values were unadjusted for multiple comparisons. Post-SBRT Shannon entropy and its change from baseline were lower in patients who developed distant metastases; baseline Shannon entropy was not associated with metastases. Limitations of the study included a small cohort and short follow-up, and the study findings need independent validation.

Two rounds of multiplex PCR on genomic DNA were used to amplify the TCR beta CDR3 region. The first PCR round used primers specific to each TRBV and TRBJ gene, with sequences filed in Chinese patent CN105087789A. Universal primers were used in the second round of PCR. The Roche High Pure PCR Template Preparation Kit was used to extract genomic DNA from frozen PBMCs. An Illumina HiSeq 3000 was used to sequence the libraries paired-end with 151 bp reads. Processing in the source paper ran as follows. Raw reads lacking the multiplex PCR primer sequences were removed with CutAdapt. PEAR was used to merge high-quality paired reads into contigs. TRB V, D and J gene segments were assigned to each contig with MiXCR by alignment to reference sequences. To remove sequencing errors, CDR3 sequences were clustered according to base quality and sequence similarity. Shannon entropy, normalized by the natural log of the productive TCR sequence number, served as the measure of diversity. One minus Shannon entropy divided by the natural log of the number of unique clonotypes was used as the definition of clonality. Using the Youden index from ROC curves, the researchers picked the repertoire-metric cut-offs for progression-free survival, and all analyses were carried out in R 3.5.3. Clones were called with MiXCR by TCRdb after fastp trimmed the public reads at Q25, and only in-frame beta chains were retained. Rows with one shared CDR3 protein collapse into an entry with the most common genes and DNA. These V and J calls derive from TCRdb rather than the authors' analysis. Across this sample there are about 59,000 distinct CDR3 sequences, with more than 20% seen only once. Approximately 8.3% of the sample is taken by the ten largest.

This receptor was obtained from a donor older than 45 with non-small cell lung cancer. Source: PBMCs, taken before or after stereotactic body radiation therapy (not recorded which).

For the CDR3, the sequence is CASSSSGTAAYEQYF. The DNA sequence follows: TGTGCCAGCAGTTCATCCGGGACTGCGGCCTACGAGCAGTACTTC. The chain is encoded by TRBV6-5 joined to TRBJ2-7; tentative D gene TRBD2, with 6 bases matching. Trimming costs V 4 bases and J 2 bases, and their ends lie 15 bases apart. From its cysteine to its phenylalanine, the CDR3 spans 15 amino acids. Solely the CDR3 DNA is kept, with 45 bases framed from the first base. Looking up the germline V gene yields CDR1 MNHEY and CDR2 SVGAGI.